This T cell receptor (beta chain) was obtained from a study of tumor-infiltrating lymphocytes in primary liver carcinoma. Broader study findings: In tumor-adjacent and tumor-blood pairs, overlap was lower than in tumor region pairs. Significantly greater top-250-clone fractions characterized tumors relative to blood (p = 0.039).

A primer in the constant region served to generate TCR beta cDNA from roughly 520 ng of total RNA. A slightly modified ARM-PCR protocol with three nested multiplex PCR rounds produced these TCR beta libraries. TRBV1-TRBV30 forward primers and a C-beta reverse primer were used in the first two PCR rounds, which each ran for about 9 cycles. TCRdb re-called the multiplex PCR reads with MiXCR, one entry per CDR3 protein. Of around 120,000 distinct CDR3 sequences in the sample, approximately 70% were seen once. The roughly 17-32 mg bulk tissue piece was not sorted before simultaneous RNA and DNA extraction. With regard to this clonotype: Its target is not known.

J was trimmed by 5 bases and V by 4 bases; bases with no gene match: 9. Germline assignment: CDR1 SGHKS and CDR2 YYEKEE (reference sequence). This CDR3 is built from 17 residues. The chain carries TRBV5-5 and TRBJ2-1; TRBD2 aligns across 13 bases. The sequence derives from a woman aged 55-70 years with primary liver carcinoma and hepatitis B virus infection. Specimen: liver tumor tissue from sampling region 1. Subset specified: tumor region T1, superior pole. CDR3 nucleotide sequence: TGTGCCAGCAGCCGACAACCCGGGACTAGCGGGAACAATGAGCAGTTCTTC. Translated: CASSRQPGTSGNNEQFF.